This record looks at one T cell receptor (beta chain) sequence and its context. Methods used by the authors: Estimates of nucleated cell counts were drawn from the amplification of reference gene primers. The data were produced by immunoSEQ multiplex PCR, yet TCRdb's version contains in-frame clones alone and is incomplete. That table furnishes V, J and clone size, whereas the DNA furnished D and trimming. Of some 45,000 clones detected, over 70% appear once; the ten largest clones hold about 20%. The germline V gene has CDR1 KGHSH and CDR2 LQKENI. V lost 5 bases, J lost 4 bases, and 5 bases stayed unmatched. The CDR3 runs to 15 residues. This entry is derived from a study of blood T cell repertoires in COVID-19. Across the study: Spain, Italy and the United States supplied samples that represented acute and convalescent COVID-19. The analysed material was cDNA or gDNA that came from T cells, B-cell-depleted T cells, or PBMCs.

The sequencing sample was made of peripheral blood. The receptor was isolated from a man between 65 and 80 years old with acute or convalescent COVID-19. The chain joins TRBV18 to TRBJ2-3; 11 bases fit TRBD1. CDR3 DNA sequence: TGTGCCAGCTCAGGACAGGGGGCGAACGCAGATACGCAGTATTTT. Encoded protein: CASSGQGANADTQYF.